This T cell receptor beta chain was retrieved from a study of cytomegalovirus exposure and HLA in healthy donors. Findings of the study overall: The majority of CMV-associated TCR beta chains were reported as apparently HLA-restricted in a later analysis. Many donors carried some public TCRs, although rarity characterized most TCR sequences. Across donors, presence/absence analyses took sequencing depth to be roughly uniform.

PCR used 60 Vbeta primers and 13 Jbeta primers. Per the study methods: A later analysis tallied about 80 million unique TCR beta chains, some 12 million of them shared. Libraries were prepared by immunoSEQ multiplex PCR; TCRdb keeps only in-frame clonotypes and omits some of them. V, J and clone size are taken as reported in that table, and D and trimming were inferred from the DNA itself. This sample yields around 200,000 clones, of which around 88% are seen a single time; around 0.34% belongs to the top ten. Concerning this clone: Its antigen is not identified.

Sequences were obtained from PBMCs. The receptor was isolated from a woman aged 25-40 years in good health and CMV-seronegative.

The CDR3: CASSLTFGHPNTEAFF. The CDR3 region has the DNA TGTGCCAGCAGCTTAACGTTCGGACACCCGAACACTGAAGCTTTCTTT. J is TRBJ1-1 and V is TRBV7-3; a weak D match, TRBD1 (5 bases). The CDR3 loop spans 16 amino acids. V lost 0 bases, J lost 1 base, and 12 bases lay in between. Per the germline V gene, CDR1 is SGHTA and CDR2 is FQGTGA. Complete variable domain (other parts from reference TRBV7-3 and TRBJ1-1): GAGVSQTPSNKVTEKGKYVELRCDPISGHTALYWYRQSLGQGPEFLIYFQGTGAADDSGLPNDRFFAVRPEGSVSTLKIQRTERGDSAVYLCASSLTFGHPNTEAFFGQGTRLTVV.